This T cell receptor beta chain comes out of a study of OX40 agonist ivuxolimab in advanced cancers. Clones were sequenced by immunoSEQ multiplex PCR, and TCRdb holds only the in-frame ones, with some missing. The table lists tens of thousands of clones, approximately 90% of them singletons. Germline V gene lookup returns CDR1 ENHRY and CDR2 SYGVKD. V dropped 3 bases and J dropped 4 bases, with 7 bases sitting between them. This CDR3 is 13 amino acids long. Here the sequenced sample was CD4+ or CD8+ T cells sorted from blood, taken in a trial of the OX40 agonist ivuxolimab. This chain joins TRBV10-3 and TRBJ2-1; D is uncertain. The TCR was taken from an adult with an advanced solid tumor such as melanoma, head and neck, liver or kidney cancer. The chain's CDR3 is CAISDTSYNEQFF. As DNA, the CDR3 is TGTGCCATCAGTGATACCTCATACAATGAGCAGTTCTTC.